These T cell receptor beta chains were read from a single sample in a study of blood T cell repertoires in COVID-19. TCRdb keeps only in-frame clones here, not all; method: immunoSEQ multiplex PCR. The sample has 140,000 to 150,000 clones, 84% seen once; the top ten hold 8.5% to 9%. Specimen: peripheral blood. Receptors were obtained from a man in his thirties or forties with COVID-19, enrolled during active disease. Both conserved end residues are part of each CDR3. A D gene is named only where the DNA matches it firmly. Clone sizes are given selectively: once, few, many, or a class where the clone is expanded.

>16|TRBV7-2|.|TRBJ2-1|.
CASSLRVSRDSKEQFF
TGTGCCAGCAGCTTAAGGGTGTCGAGGGACTCCAAGGAGCAGTTCTTC
>14|TRBV9|few|TRBJ2-2|TRBD2
CASSGTSWSGELFF
TGTGCCAGCAGCGGGACTAGTTGGTCCGGGGAGCTGTTTTTT
>14|TRBV11-2|.|TRBJ1-5|.
CASSLGGEGQPQHF
TGTGCCAGCAGCTTAGGGGGGGAAGGACAGCCCCAGCATTTT
>16|TRBV12-2|.|TRBJ2-3|.
CASRLDSAPFADTQYF
TGTGCAAGTCGCTTAGATAGTGCCCCTTTTGCAGATACGCAGTATTTT
>14|TRBV7-2|few|TRBJ1-2|.
CASSSRQDLRGYTF
TGTGCCAGCAGCTCTAGACAGGATCTAAGGGGCTACACCTTC
>15|TRBV18|.|TRBJ2-3|.
CATTLPGKGADTQYF
TGTGCCACCACGCTACCGGGAAAGGGCGCAGATACGCAGTATTTT
>17|TRBV28|.|TRBJ2-7|TRBD2
CASSLFGLAGQYYEQYF
TGTGCCAGCAGTTTATTCGGGCTAGCGGGACAGTACTACGAGCAGTACTTC
>15|TRBV6-6|few|TRBJ2-7|.
CASSYRRDNSYEQYF
TGTGCCAGCAGTTATCGCCGGGACAATTCCTACGAGCAGTACTTC
>17|TRBV11-2|.|TRBJ2-7|TRBD1
CASSLDAGGLSSYEQYF
TGTGCCAGCAGCTTAGATGCAGGGGGTCTAAGCTCCTACGAGCAGTACTTC
>15|TRBV9|.|TRBJ2-3|.
CASSVSATSTDTQYF
TGTGCCAGCAGCGTTAGCGCCACTAGCACAGATACGCAGTATTTT
>13|TRBV13|.|TRBJ2-3|.
CASSLPRDDTQYF
TGTGCCAGCAGCTTACCTAGAGACGATACGCAGTATTTT
>16|TRBV5-4|many|TRBJ2-2|TRBD2
CASSSGLAGDIGELFF
TGTGCCAGCAGCTCAGGACTAGCGGGAGATATCGGGGAGCTGTTTTTT
>13|TRBV9|.|TRBJ2-2|.
CASSVYFTGELFF
TGTGCCAGCAGCGTTTATTTCACCGGGGAGCTGTTTTTT
>17|TRBV5-1|.|TRBJ2-3|TRBD2
CASSIHGTSVFTDTQYF
TGCGCCAGCAGCATCCACGGGACTAGCGTTTTCACAGATACGCAGTATTTT
>15|TRBV4-1|.|TRBJ2-1|.
CASSQPGSSYNEQFF
TGCGCCAGCAGCCAGCCGGGATCCTCCTACAATGAGCAGTTCTTC
>14|TRBV24-1|once|TRBJ2-3|TRBD1
CATSEPVTGNSQYF
TGTGCCACCAGTGAACCCGTGACAGGGAATTCGCAGTATTTT
>13|TRBV19|.|TRBJ2-7|.
CASSTPGAYEQYF
TGTGCCAGTAGTACTCCGGGGGCCTACGAGCAGTACTTC
>12|TRBV2|.|TRBJ2-7|.
CATSRTGNEQYF
TGTGCCACCTCTCGGACCGGGAACGAGCAGTACTTC
>18|TRBV4-3|.|TRBJ2-3|TRBD2
CASSRYHGTSDRTDTQYF
TGCGCCAGCAGCCGCTACCATGGGACTAGCGACCGCACAGATACGCAGTATTTT
>13|TRBV19|.|TRBJ2-7|.
CASSIGQAYEQYF
TGTGCCAGTAGTATTGGTCAGGCCTACGAGCAGTACTTC
>13|TRBV28|.|TRBJ2-7|.
CASSLPYRGGQYF
TGTGCCAGCAGTTTACCCTACAGGGGGGGGCAGTACTTC
>14|TRBV9|.|TRBJ2-7|TRBD2
CASSPGLAGDEQYF
TGTGCCAGCAGCCCCGGACTAGCGGGAGACGAGCAGTACTTC
>20|TRBV15|.|TRBJ2-6|.
CATSRRLAGTGFSGANVLTF
TGTGCCACCAGCAGACGACTAGCCGGGACAGGCTTCTCTGGGGCCAACGTCCTGACTTTC
>14|TRBV4-2|.|TRBJ1-1|.
CASSQGGGYTEAFF
TGTGCCAGCAGCCAAGGGGGCGGCTACACTGAAGCTTTCTTT
>14|TRBV18|.|TRBJ1-1|.
CASSPTPGVTEAFF
TGTGCCAGCTCACCAACACCAGGGGTAACTGAAGCTTTCTTT
>11|TRBV30|.|TRBJ2-5|.
CAWSVLVPQYF
TGTGCCTGGAGTGTACTGGTCCCCCAGTACTTC
>15|TRBV5-4|.|TRBJ2-2|.
CASSFSSVNTGELFF
TGTGCCAGCAGCTTTTCTAGCGTGAACACCGGGGAGCTGTTTTTT
>14|TRBV29-1|.|TRBJ1-1|TRBD1
CSVWTGLGNTEAFF
TGCAGCGTTTGGACAGGGCTGGGGAATACTGAAGCTTTCTTT
>16|TRBV4-1|.|TRBJ1-1|TRBD1
CASSQGTGYMNTEAFF
TGCGCCAGCAGCCAGGGGACAGGGTACATGAACACTGAAGCTTTCTTT
>16|TRBV7-2|.|TRBJ2-2|TRBD2
CASSGGLAGGTGELFF
TGTGCCAGCAGCGGGGGACTAGCGGGAGGCACCGGGGAGCTGTTTTTT
>15|TRBV9|.|TRBJ1-1|.
CASSEGGVLNTEAFF
TGTGCCAGCAGCGAGGGCGGGGTCCTGAACACTGAAGCTTTCTTT
>16|TRBV4-2|few|TRBJ2-6|.
CASSQDRDSGANVLTF
TGTGCCAGCAGCCAAGACAGGGACTCTGGGGCCAACGTCCTGACTTTC
>13|TRBV7-3|.|TRBJ2-5|TRBD1
CASSSGQSETQYF
TGTGCCAGCAGCTCGGGACAGTCAGAGACCCAGTACTTC
>16|TRBV28|.|TRBJ1-4|TRBD1
CASRYRDRANNEKLFF
TGTGCCAGCAGATACCGGGACAGGGCGAATAATGAAAAACTGTTTTTT
>15|TRBV6-4|many|TRBJ2-3|TRBD2
CASSEIAGGTDTQYF
TGTGCCAGCAGTGAAATAGCGGGAGGCACAGATACGCAGTATTTT
>13|TRBV6-5|once|TRBJ2-4|.
CASRAIGENIQYF
TGTGCCAGCAGAGCCATCGGGGAAAACATTCAGTACTTC
>14|TRBV19|.|TRBJ1-5|.
CASLNRQGNQPQHF
TGTGCCAGTCTAAACAGGCAAGGTAATCAGCCCCAGCATTTT
>19|TRBV6-2/TRBV6-3|.|TRBJ1-5|TRBD1
CASSYVSGTGTYSNQPQHF
TGTGCCAGCAGTTACGTCTCCGGGACAGGGACATATAGCAATCAGCCCCAGCATTTT
>15|TRBV14|few|TRBJ2-2|TRBD1
CASSRQGANTGELFF
TGTGCCAGCAGCCGACAGGGGGCGAACACCGGGGAGCTGTTTTTT
>13|TRBV19|.|TRBJ1-2|TRBD1
CASSTNRGLGYTF
TGTGCCAGTAGTACTAACAGGGGGCTCGGCTACACCTTC
>16|TRBV3-1/TRBV3-2|.|TRBJ2-7|TRBD2
CASSQEGEGLSYEQYF
TGTGCCAGCAGCCAAGAAGGGGAGGGCCTCTCCTACGAGCAGTACTTC
>15|TRBV28|.|TRBJ2-7|TRBD1
CASRLDGTGSHEQYF
TGTGCCAGCAGGCTCGACGGGACAGGGTCGCACGAGCAGTACTTC